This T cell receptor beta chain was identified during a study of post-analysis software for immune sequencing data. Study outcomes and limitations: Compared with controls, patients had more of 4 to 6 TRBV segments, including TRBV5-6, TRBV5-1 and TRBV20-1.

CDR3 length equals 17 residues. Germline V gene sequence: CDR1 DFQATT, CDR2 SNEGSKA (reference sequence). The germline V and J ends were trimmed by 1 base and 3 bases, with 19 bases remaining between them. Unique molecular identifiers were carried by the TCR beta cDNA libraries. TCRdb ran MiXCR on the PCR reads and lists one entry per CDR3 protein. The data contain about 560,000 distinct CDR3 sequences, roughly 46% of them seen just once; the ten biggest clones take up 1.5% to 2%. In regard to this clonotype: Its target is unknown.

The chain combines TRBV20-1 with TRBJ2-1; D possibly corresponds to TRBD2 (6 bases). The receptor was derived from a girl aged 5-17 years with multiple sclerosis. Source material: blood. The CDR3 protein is CSARVYPHRDFYNEQFF. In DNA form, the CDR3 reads TGCAGTGCTAGAGTTTACCCCCACCGGGACTTCTACAATGAGCAGTTCTTC.